These 9 T cell receptor beta chains were all obtained from the same sample, sequenced in a study of blood T cells in healthy people across ages. With a J-beta primer mix and a sample-barcoded 5' primer, a second PCR ran about 7 to 12 cycles. TCRdb used MiXCR to reprocess the 5' RACE reads, holding one entry per CDR3 protein. Among about 640,000 distinct CDR3 sequences listed, around 54% were seen once. Sequencing was performed on blood. The receptors come from a man aged 55 to 70 in good health.

This clonotype was picked up a small number of times. The chain uses TRBV28 and TRBJ2-3, with unresolved D. V lost 10 bases and J lost 0, with 14 bases in between. The length of the CDR3 is 14 residues. Germline CDR1 MDHEN, CDR2 SYDVKM. The CDR3 spells CATSALPSTDTQYF. CDR3 nucleotides: TGTGCCACCTCGGCACTACCCAGCACAGATACGCAGTATTTT.

The chain combines TRBV24-1 with TRBJ1-2; the D gene is possibly TRBD1 (5 bases). From germline, CDR1 is KGHDR and CDR2 SFDVKD. This CDR3 has 14 residues. V lost 4 bases, J lost 8 bases, and 16 bases lay in between. DNA for the CDR3: TGTGCCACCAGTGACCGGGAGGAGTCAGGGGGCTACACCTTC. It is translated as CATSDREESGGYTF.

This clonotype was seen a single time. This chain joins TRBV5-5 and TRBJ2-1; the D is unclear. The CDR3 length is 13 residues. Trimming took off 5 bases at V and 8 bases at J, with 14 bases between the two ends. CDR1 and CDR2 from the germline V gene are SGHKS and YYEKEE (reference sequence). The CDR3 spells CASSQKGADEQFF. The DNA of the CDR3 is TGTGCCAGCAGTCAAAAGGGTGCGGATGAGCAGTTCTTC.

The chain joins TRBV7-2 to TRBJ2-1, with D possibly called TRBD1 or TRBD2 (5 bases each). Trimming shortened V by 0 bases and J by 10 bases, and 13 bases separated the two germline ends. Germline CDR1 is SGHTA and CDR2 is FQGNSA. This CDR3 spans 14 amino acids. The CDR3: CASSLAGVPGEQFF. The CDR3 bases are TGTGCCAGCAGCTTAGCGGGGGTCCCTGGGGAGCAGTTCTTC.

CDR3: CASSTGGNVLTF. CDR3 DNA: TGTGCCAGCAGCACCGGTGGCAACGTCCTGACTTTC. This rearrangement joins TRBV28 to TRBJ2-6; D gene uncertain. This CDR3 has 12 residues. The V end lost 6 bases, the J end lost 9 bases, and 9 bases lay between the germline ends. Per the germline V gene, CDR1 is MDHEN and CDR2 is SYDVKM.

This clonotype occurred a few times. The chain has TRBV7-8 and TRBJ1-4; the match to TRBD1 covers 10 bases. The ends lost 5 bases at V and 8 bases at J; junction bases unmatched: 5. The length of the CDR3 is 14 residues. Germline V gene lookup returns CDR1 SGHVS and CDR2 FQNEAQ. The CDR3 is CASSRDRGEEKLFF. The CDR3 region has the DNA TGTGCCAGCAGCCGGGACAGGGGCGAAGAAAAACTGTTTTTT.

This chain uses TRBV7-9 with TRBJ2-5, with 14 positions matching TRBD2. The J call is uncertain, as TRBJ2-7 better fits the DNA end. The CDR3 sequence is 15 residues long. The germline gives CDR1 SEHNR, CDR2 FQNEAQ (reference sequence). The CDR3 region has the DNA TGTGCCAGCAGCACGGGACTAGCGGGGGCCGACGAGCAGTACTTC. It translates to CASSTGLAGADEQYF.

This rearrangement joins TRBV4-1 to TRBJ1-2; D is unresolved. V gave up 1 base and J gave up 5 bases, with 8 bases separating them. CDR1 is MGHRA, CDR2 YSYEKL, per germline. The CDR3 totals 13 residues. CDR3 amino acids: CASSQGGLYGYTF. CDR3 in DNA: TGCGCCAGCAGCCAAGGGGGTTTGTATGGCTACACCTTC.

The CDR3, as DNA: TGTGCCAGCATTGGGGCGAGGGGCACCGGGGAGCTGTTTTTT. Protein sequence: CASIGARGTGELFF. The chain employs TRBV6-1 and TRBJ2-2; D tentatively reads TRBD1 or TRBD2 (5 bases each). V lost 7 bases and J lost 4, with 13 bases in between. Germline CDR1 MNHNS, CDR2 SASEGT. The CDR3 extends over 14 amino acids.